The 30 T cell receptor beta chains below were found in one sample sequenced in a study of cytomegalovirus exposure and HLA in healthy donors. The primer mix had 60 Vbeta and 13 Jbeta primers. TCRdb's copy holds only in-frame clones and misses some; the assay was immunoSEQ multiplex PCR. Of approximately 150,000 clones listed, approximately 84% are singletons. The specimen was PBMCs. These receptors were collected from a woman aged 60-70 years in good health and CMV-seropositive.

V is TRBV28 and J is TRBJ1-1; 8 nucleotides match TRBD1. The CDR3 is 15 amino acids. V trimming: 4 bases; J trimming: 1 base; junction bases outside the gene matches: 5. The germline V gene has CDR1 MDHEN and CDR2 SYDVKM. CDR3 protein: CASSSTGTGNTEAFF. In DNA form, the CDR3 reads TGTGCCAGCAGTTCGACCGGGACAGGGAACACTGAAGCTTTCTTT.

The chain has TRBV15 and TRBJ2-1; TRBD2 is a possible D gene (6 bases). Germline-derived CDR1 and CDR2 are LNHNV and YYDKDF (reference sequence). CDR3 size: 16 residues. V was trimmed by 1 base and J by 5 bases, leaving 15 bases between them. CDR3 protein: CATSRGDSSYDNEQFF. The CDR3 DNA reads TGTGCCACCAGCAGAGGGGACTCCAGTTACGACAATGAGCAGTTCTTC.

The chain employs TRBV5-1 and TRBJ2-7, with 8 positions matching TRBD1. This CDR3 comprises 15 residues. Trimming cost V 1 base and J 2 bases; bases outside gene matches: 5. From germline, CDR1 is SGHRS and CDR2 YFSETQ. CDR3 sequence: CASSLSTGVTYEQYF. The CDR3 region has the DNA TGCGCCAGCAGCTTGTCGACAGGGGTTACCTACGAGCAGTACTTC.

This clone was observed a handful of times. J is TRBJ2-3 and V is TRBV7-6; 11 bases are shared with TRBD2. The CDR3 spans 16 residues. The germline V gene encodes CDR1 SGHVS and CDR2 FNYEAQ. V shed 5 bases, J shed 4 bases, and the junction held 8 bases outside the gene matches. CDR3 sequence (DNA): TGTGCCAGCAGCCCCTTAGCGGGAGGGCAAGCAGATACGCAGTATTTT. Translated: CASSPLAGGQADTQYF.

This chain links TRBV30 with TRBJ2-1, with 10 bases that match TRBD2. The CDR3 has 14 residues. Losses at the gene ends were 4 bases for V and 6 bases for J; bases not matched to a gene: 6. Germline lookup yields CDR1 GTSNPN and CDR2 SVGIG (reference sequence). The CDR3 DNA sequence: TGTGCCTGGACCATAAGGACTAGCGGCAATGAGCAGTTCTTC. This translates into CAWTIRTSGNEQFF.

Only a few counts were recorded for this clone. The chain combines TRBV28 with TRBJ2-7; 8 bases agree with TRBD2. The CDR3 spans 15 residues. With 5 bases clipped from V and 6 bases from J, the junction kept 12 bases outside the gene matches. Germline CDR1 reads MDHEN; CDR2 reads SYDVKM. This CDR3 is CASSPVAGRSSEQYF. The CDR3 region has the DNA TGTGCCAGCAGTCCGGTAGCGGGAAGGTCGAGCGAGCAGTACTTC.

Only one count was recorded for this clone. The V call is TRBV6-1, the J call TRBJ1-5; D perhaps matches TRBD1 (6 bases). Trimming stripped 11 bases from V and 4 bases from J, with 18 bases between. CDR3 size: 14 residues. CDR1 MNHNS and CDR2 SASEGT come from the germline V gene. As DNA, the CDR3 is TGTGCCGGTCGGCTCGCAGGGGCAAATCAGCCCCAGCATTTT. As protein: CAGRLAGANQPQHF.

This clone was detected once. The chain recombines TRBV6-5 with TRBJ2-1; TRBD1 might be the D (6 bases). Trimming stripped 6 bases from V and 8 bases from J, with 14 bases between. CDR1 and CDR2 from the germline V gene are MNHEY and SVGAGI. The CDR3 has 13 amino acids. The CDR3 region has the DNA TGTGCCAGCAGAACCCAACAGGGTCATGAGCAGTTCTTC. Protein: CASRTQQGHEQFF.

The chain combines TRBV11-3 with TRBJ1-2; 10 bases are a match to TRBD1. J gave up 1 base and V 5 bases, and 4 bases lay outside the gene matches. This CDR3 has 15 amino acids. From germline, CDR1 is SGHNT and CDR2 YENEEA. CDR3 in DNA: TGTGCCAGCAGCCCCGGGACAGGGGTTAACTATGGCTACACCTTC. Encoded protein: CASSPGTGVNYGYTF.

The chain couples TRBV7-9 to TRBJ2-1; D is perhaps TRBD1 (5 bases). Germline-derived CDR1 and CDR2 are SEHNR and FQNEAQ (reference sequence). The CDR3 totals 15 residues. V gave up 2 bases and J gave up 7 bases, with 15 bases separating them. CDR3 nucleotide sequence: TGTGCCAGCAGCTTAAACTGGGGCCCACTAAATGAGCAGTTCTTC. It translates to CASSLNWGPLNEQFF.

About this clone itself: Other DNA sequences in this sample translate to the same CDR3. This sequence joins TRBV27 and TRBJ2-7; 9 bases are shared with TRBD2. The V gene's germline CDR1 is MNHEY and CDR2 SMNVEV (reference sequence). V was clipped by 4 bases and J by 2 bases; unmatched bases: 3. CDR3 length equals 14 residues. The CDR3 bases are TGTGCCAGCAGTTCCCTAGCGGGACCCTACGAGCAGTACTTC. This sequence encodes CASSSLAGPYEQYF.

This chain's CDR3 is CSVVRGAGTGELFF. CDR3 coding DNA: TGCAGCGTTGTGCGGGGGGCCGGCACCGGGGAGCTGTTTTTT. The chain uses TRBV29-1 and TRBJ2-2, with 8 bases lining up with TRBD2. This CDR3 has 14 amino acids. V lost 4 bases and J lost 4; bases outside the gene matches: 5. Germline CDR1 is SQVTM and CDR2 is ANQGSEA.

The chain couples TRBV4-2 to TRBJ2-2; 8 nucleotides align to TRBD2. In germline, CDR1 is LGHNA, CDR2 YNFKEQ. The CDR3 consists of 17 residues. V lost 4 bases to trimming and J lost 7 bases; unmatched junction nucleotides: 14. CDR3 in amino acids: CASSREETSAGGGELFF. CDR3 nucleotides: TGTGCCAGCAGCCGAGAAGAGACTAGCGCGGGGGGCGGGGAGCTGTTTTTT.

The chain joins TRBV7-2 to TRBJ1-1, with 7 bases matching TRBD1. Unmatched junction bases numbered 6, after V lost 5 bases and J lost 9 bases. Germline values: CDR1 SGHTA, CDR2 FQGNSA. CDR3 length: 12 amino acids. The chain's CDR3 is CASSPPGQKAFF. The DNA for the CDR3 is TGTGCCAGCAGCCCGCCGGGACAGAAAGCTTTCTTT.

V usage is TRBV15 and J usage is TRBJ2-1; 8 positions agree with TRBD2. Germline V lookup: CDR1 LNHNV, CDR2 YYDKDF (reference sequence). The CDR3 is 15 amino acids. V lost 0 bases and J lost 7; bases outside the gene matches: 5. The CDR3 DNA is TGTGCCACCAGCAGAGATGGACGGGAGGGAAATGAGCAGTTCTTC. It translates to CATSRDGREGNEQFF.

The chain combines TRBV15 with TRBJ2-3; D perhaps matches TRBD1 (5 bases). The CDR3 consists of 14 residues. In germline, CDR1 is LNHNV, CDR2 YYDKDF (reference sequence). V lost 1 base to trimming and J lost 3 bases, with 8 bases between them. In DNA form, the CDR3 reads TGTGCCACCAGCAGAGGGCAGGGAACAGATACGCAGTATTTT. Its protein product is CATSRGQGTDTQYF.

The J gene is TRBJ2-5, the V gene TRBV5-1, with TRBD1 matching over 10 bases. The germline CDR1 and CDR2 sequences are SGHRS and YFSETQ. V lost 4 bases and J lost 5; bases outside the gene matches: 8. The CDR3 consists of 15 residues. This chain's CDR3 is CASSGGDRGYETQYF. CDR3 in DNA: TGCGCCAGCAGCGGGGGGGACAGGGGTTACGAGACCCAGTACTTC.

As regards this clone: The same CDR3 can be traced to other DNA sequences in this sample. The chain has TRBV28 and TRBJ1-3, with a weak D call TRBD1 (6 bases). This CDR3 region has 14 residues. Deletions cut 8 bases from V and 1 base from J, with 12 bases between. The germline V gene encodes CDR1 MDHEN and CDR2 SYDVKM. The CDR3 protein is CASVTGSSGNTIYF. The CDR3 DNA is TGTGCCAGCGTTACAGGGTCTTCTGGAAACACCATATATTTT.

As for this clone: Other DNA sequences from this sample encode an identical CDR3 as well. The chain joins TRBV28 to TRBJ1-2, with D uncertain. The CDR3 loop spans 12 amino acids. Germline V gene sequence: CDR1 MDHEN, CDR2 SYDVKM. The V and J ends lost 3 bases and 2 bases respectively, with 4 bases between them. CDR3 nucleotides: TGTGCCAGCAGTTTCCAAAACTATGGCTACACCTTC. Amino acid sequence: CASSFQNYGYTF.

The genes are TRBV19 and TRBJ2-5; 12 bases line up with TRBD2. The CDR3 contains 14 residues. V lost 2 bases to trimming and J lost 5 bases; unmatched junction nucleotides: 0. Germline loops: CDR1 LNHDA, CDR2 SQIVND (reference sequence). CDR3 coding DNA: TGTGCCAGTAGTATACTAGCGGGAGGGGAGACCCAGTACTTC. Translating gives CASSILAGGETQYF.

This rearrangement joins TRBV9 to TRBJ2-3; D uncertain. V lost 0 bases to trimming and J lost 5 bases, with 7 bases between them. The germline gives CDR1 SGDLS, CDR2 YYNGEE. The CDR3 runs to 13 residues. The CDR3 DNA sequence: TGTGCCAGCAGCGTAGCTCTAGGAGATACGCAGTATTTT. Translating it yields CASSVALGDTQYF.

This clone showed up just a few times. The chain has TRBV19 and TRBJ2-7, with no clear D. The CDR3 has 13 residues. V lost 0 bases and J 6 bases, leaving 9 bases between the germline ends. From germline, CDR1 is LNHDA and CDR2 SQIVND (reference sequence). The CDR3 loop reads CASSIDLVSEQYF. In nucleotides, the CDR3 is TGTGCCAGTAGTATAGACCTGGTGAGCGAGCAGTACTTC.

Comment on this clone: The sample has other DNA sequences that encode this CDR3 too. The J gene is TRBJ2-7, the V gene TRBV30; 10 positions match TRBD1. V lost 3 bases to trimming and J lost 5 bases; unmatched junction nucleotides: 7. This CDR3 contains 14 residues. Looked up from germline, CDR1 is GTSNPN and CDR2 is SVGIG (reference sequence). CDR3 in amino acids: CAWSPGQGFNEQYF. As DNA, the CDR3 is TGTGCCTGGAGCCCGGGACAGGGGTTCAACGAGCAGTACTTC.

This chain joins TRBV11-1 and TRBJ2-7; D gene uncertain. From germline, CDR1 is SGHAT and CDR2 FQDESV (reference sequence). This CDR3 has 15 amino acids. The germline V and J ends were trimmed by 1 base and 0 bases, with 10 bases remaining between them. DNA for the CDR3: TGTGCCAGCAGCTTAGAAGCTGTCCTCTCCTACGAGCAGTACTTC. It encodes CASSLEAVLSYEQYF.

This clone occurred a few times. CDR3 protein: CASRRPGQGTHGYTF. The CDR3 DNA follows: TGTGCCAGCAGGCGGCCGGGACAGGGGACCCATGGCTACACCTTC. The chain employs TRBV6-5 and TRBJ1-2; TRBD1 matches 10 bases. This CDR3 region has 15 residues. CDR1 MNHEY and CDR2 SVGAGI come from the germline V gene. V gave up 6 bases and J gave up 6 bases; unmatched junction bases: 10.

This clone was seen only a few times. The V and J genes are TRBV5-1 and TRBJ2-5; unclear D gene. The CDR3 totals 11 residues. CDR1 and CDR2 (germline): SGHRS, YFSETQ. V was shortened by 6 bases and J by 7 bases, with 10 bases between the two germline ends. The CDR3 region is CASTFSGTQYF. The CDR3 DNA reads TGCGCCAGCACCTTTAGTGGGACCCAGTACTTC.

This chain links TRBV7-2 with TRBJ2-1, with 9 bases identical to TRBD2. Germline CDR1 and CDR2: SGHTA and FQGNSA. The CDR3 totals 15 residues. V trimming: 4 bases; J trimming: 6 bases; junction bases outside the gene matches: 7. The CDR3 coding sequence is TGTGCCAGCAGCTACCGGACTAGCGAAGGCAATGAGCAGTTCTTC. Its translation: CASSYRTSEGNEQFF.

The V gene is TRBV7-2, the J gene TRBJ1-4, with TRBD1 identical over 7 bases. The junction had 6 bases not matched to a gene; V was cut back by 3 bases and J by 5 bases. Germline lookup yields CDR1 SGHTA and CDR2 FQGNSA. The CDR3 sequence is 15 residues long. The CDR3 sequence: CASSFYRGGNEKLFF. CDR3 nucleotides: TGTGCCAGCAGCTTTTACAGGGGCGGGAATGAAAAACTGTTTTTT.

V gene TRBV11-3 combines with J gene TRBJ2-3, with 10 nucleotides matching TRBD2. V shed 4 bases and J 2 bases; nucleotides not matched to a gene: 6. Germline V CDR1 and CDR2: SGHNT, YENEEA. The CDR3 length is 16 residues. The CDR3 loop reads CASSSGLAALTDTQYF. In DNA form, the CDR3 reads TGTGCCAGCAGCTCCGGACTAGCGGCCCTCACAGATACGCAGTATTTT.

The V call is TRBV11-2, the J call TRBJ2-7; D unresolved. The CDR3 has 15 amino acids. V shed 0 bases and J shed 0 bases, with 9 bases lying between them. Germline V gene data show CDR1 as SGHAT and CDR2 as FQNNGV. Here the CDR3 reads CASSLEADSSYEQYF. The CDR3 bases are TGTGCCAGCAGCTTAGAAGCTGATAGCTCCTACGAGCAGTACTTC.